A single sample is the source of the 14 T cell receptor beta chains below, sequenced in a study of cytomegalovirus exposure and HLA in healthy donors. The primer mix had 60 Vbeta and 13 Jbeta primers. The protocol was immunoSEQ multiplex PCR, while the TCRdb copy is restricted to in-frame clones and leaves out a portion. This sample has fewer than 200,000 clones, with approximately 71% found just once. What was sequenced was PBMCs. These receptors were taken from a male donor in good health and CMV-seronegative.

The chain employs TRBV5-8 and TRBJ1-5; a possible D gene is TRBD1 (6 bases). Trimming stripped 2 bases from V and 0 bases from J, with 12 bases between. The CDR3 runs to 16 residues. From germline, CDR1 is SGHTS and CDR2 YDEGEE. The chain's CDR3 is CASSLGHRDSNQPQHF. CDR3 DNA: TGTGCCAGCAGCTTAGGTCACAGGGATAGCAATCAGCCCCAGCATTTT.

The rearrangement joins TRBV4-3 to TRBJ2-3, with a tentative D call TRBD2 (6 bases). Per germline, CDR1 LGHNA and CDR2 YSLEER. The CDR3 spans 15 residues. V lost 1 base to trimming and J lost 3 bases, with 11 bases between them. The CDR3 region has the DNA TGCGCCAGCAGCCAAGTTGGGGGGAAAACAGATACGCAGTATTTT. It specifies CASSQVGGKTDTQYF.

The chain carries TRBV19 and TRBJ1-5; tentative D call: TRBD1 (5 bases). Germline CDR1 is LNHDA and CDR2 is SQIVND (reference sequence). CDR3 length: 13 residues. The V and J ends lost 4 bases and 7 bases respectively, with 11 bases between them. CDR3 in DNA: TGTGCCAGTAGTAACCAGGGTTACCAGCCCCAGCATTTT. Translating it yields CASSNQGYQPQHF.

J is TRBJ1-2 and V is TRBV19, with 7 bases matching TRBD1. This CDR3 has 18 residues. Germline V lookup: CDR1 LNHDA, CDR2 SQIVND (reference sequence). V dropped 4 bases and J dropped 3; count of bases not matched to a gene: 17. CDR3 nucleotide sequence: TGTGCCAGTAGTACACTGTCCCGGGACAGACTTAAGGACTATGGCTACACCTTC. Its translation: CASSTLSRDRLKDYGYTF.

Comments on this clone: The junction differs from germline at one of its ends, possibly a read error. Here the CDR3 reads CVSSDGAAEYRPTGELFF. The CDR3 DNA reads as TGTGTCAGCAGTGACGGGGCGGCTGAGTACAGGCCCACCGGGGAGCTGTTTTTT. The chain combines TRBV6-4 with TRBJ2-2; D may be TRBD1 or TRBD2 (5 bases each). This CDR3 contains 18 residues. Germline CDR1 MRHNA, CDR2 SNTAGT.

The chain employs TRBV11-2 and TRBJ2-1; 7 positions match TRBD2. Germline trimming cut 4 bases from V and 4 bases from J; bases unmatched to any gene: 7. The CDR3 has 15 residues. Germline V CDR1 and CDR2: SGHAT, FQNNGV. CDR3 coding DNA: TGTGCCAGCAGCTCACGGGGCGGGAGATACAATGAGCAGTTCTTC. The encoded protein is CASSSRGGRYNEQFF. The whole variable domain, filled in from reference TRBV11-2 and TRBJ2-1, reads EAGVAQSPRYKIIEKRQSVAFWCNPISGHATLYWYQQILGQGPKLLIQFQNNGVVDDSQLPKDRFSAERLKGVDSTLKIQPAKLEDSAVYLCASSSRGGRYNEQFFGPGTRLTVL.

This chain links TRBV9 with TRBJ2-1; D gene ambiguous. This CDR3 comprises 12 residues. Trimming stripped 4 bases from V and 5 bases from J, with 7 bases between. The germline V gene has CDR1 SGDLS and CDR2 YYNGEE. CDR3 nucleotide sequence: TGTGCCAGCAGCCCCCTTGACAATGAGCAGTTCTTC. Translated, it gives CASSPLDNEQFF.

CDR3 sequence: CASSSGQGVGGNTIYF. DNA of the CDR3: TGCGCCAGCAGCTCGGGACAGGGCGTTGGTGGAAACACCATATATTTT. The rearrangement links TRBV5-1 to TRBJ1-3; TRBD1 matches at 9 bases. Germline V gene lookup returns CDR1 SGHRS and CDR2 YFSETQ. J was trimmed by 3 bases and V by 3 bases; bases with no gene match: 7. The CDR3 contains 16 residues.

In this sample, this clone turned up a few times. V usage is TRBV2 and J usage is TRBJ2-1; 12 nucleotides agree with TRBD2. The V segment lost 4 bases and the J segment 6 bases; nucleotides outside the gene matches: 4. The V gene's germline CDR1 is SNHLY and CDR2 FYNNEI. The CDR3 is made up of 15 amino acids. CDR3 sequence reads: CASSGASGRANEQFF. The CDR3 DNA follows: TGTGCCAGCAGTGGGGCTAGCGGGAGGGCCAATGAGCAGTTCTTC.

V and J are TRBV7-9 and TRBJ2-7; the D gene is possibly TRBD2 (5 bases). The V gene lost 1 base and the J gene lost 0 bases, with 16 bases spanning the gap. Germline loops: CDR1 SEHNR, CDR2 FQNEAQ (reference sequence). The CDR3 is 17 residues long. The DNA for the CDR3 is TGTGCCAGCAGCTTAGGGGTGGCGAGCGGTGCCTCCTACGAGCAGTACTTC. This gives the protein CASSLGVASGASYEQYF.

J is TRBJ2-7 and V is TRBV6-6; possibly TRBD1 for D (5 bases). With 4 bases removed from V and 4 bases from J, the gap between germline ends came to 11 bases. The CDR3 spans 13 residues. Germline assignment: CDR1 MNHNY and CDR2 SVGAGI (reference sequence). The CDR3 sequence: CASSSEQVYEQYF. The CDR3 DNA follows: TGTGCCAGCAGTTCGGAACAGGTGTACGAGCAGTACTTC.

The CDR3 nucleotides read TGCGCCAGCGCCCCAGGAGGGGAGAACAGGCCCCAGCATTTT. This codes for CASAPGGENRPQHF. The chain uses TRBV5-1 and TRBJ1-5; weak D call: TRBD1 (5 bases). Germline assignment: CDR1 SGHRS and CDR2 YFSETQ. The CDR3 is 14 amino acids. With 7 bases removed from V and 9 bases from J, the gap between germline ends came to 20 bases.

DNA for the CDR3: TGTGCCAGCTCACCACCCCCAGGAATCGGCACAGATACGCAGTATTTT. This sequence encodes CASSPPPGIGTDTQYF. V gene TRBV18 combines with J gene TRBJ2-3, with D unresolved. Trimming pared 0 bases from V and 1 base from J, leaving 11 bases between. Germline V gene data show CDR1 as KGHSH and CDR2 as LQKENI. The CDR3 is 16 amino acids.

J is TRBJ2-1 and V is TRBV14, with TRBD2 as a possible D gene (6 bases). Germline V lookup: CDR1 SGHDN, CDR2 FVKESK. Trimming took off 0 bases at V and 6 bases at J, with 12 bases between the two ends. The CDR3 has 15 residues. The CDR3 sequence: CASSQDRLARNEQFF. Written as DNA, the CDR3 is TGTGCCAGCAGCCAAGATCGGCTAGCGCGCAATGAGCAGTTCTTC.